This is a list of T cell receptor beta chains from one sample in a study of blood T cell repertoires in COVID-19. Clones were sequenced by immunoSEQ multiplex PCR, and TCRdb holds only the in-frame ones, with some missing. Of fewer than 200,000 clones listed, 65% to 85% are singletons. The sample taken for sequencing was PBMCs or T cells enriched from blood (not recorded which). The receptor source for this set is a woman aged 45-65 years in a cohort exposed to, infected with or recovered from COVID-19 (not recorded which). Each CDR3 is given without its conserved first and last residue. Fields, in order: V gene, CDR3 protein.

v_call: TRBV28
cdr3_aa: ASSFTEGGTEAF

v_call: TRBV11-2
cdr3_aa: ASSPRTGVSTEAF

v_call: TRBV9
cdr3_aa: ASSVVGGSNTEAF

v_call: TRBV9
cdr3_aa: ASSSDRAGPTDTQY

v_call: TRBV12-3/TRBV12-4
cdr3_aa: ASSPGKYNEQF

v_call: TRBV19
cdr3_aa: ASNTPGLAGELF

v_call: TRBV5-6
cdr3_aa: ASSFDRGTGELF

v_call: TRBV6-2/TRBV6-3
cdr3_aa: ASSHPIETEAF

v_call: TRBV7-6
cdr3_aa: ASSLVARLGTQY

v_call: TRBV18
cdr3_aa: ASSPAGTGSAGANVLT

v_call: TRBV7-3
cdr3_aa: ASSSKLAGDYNEQF

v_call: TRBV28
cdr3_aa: ASSGIYEQY

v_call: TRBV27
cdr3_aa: ASSLRTGEEY

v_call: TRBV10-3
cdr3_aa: AISSTDSMNTEAF

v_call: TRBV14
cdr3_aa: ASSRTGGATNEKLF

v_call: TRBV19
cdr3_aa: ASSRRVTGELF

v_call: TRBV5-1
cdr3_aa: ASSLATGTLTYEQY

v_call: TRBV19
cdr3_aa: ASSRGGYTLETQY

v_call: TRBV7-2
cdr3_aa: ASSLSPGRLTGELF

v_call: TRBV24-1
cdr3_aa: ATSEGGGGQETQY

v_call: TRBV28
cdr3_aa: ASSVQGGYGYT

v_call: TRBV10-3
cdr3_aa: AIGENRGRSDTQY

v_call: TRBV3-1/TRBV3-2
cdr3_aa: ASSQGTGLNNQPQH

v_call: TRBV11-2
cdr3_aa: ASSHERGLWGSEQY

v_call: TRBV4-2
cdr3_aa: ASSQHGGELF

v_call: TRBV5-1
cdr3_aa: ASSLGTGLLEQY

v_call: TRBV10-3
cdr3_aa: AILGSASEPYEQY

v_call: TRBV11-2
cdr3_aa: ASSEGAIGNQPQH

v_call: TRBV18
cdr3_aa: ASSLRQGLVNTEAF

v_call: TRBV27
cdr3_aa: ASSYTESYEQY

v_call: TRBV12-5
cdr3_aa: ASGLDRGLELF

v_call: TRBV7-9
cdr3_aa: ASSAQGGPTGELF

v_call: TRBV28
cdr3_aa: ASSGGVFGTQY

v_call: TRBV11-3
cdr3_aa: ASSLELAGSTNTGELF

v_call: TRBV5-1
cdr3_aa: ASSSGQYNEQF